This T cell receptor (beta chain) was captured in a study of blood T cell repertoires in COVID-19. Sequencing used immunoSEQ multiplex PCR; TCRdb keeps in-frame clones, though not all of them. The sample has under 200,000 clones; 75% to 85% are singletons. V was pared by 1 base and J by 5 bases, with 9 bases between. Germline loops: CDR1 SGDLS, CDR2 YYNGEE. This CDR3 is built from 13 residues. Seattle's cohort entered during active infection and was followed longitudinally. The sequence derives from a woman aged 55 to 70 with COVID-19, enrolled during active disease. Sequenced input: peripheral blood. The J gene is TRBJ1-1, the V gene TRBV9; D is uncertain. The CDR3 bases are TGTGCCAGCAGCGTAATGTCGGGGACTGAAGCTTTCTTT. Translated, it gives CASSVMSGTEAFF.